This TCR beta chain was captured by sequencing in a study of blood T cell repertoires in COVID-19 (dated by TCRdb to about 2020). As for the study more broadly: Samples covering the acute and convalescent phases of COVID-19 were provided by collaborators in the United States, Italy and Spain. The material from the prospective study consisted of cDNA or gDNA derived from T cells, B-cell-depleted T cells, or PBMCs. Deeply sampled blood TCRbeta repertoires from subjects exposed to, actively infected with, or recovered from COVID-19 were included in the dataset. A freely available public database, intended as a resource for researchers studying the immune response to SARS-CoV-2, is where the repertoires were released. The samples were drawn from the first 160 participants of the ongoing ImmuneRACE study and from under 1,500 subjects provided by 6 global collaborators. A de-identified subject ID, COVID-19 status, age in years and sex were almost always included in the sample metadata. Where HLA class I and class II types were available, the types were taken from metadata supplied by the sample provider, not from assay-based typing. What the work shows at the level of the full study, not this receptor alone: How much clinical and demographic metadata was included differed by source and by participant, and the metadata was provided uncurated.

TCRbeta CDR3 regions were amplified from genomic DNA by means of the immunoSEQ Assay, a bias-controlled multiplex PCR. The paper's data handling went like this. Within the assay, amplification of reference gene primers was used to estimate how many nucleated cells each sample contained. Sequence reads were collapsed and filtered to measure the absolute abundance of every unique TCRbeta CDR3 rearrangement. For each sample, productive Simpson clonality was calculated by taking the square root of Simpson's diversity index across productive rearrangements. As stored in TCRdb, this immuneACCESS dataset retains in-frame rearrangements with V and J assigned. A fraction of the clones does not appear; measured against another copy, unresolved V genes explain less than half of the discrepancy, and the remainder lacks a known reason. That table gives V, J and clone size, and the DNA gave D and trimming. The sample table records some 100,000 clones; around 88% of these occur just once. The top ten clonotypes cover 8.1% of the sample.

Collaborating institutions collected whole blood in K2EDTA tubes following their own protocols. For TCRbeta analysis, collaborators shipped samples in one of three forms: frozen whole blood, isolated PBMCs, or DNA extracted from either of those sample types. The germline V gene sets CDR1 to SGHDN and CDR2 to FVKESK. From V the trimming removes 1 base and from J it removes 7 bases, while the gene matches leave 4 bases of the junction unaccounted for. The CDR3 runs 15 residues from the cysteine to the phenylalanine. Only the CDR3 region is kept as DNA, spanning 45 bases read in frame from base 1. As for this clone: The antigen it binds to is not known. Qualities for individual bases were not recorded, and no much larger clone is one base off.

This TCR derives from a woman in her seventies with acute or convalescent COVID-19. The specimen was peripheral blood. Recombination connected TRBV14 to TRBJ1-4, and 9 junction bases match TRBD1. The nucleotide sequence reads as follows: TGTGCCAGCAGCCAAGTACAGGGGGCAGCTGAAAAACTGTTTTTT. The translation is CASSQVQGAAEKLFF.